These 10 T cell receptor beta chains share one sample of origin, sequenced in a study of blood T cell repertoires in COVID-19 (dated by TCRdb to the early 2020s). Libraries came from the immunoSEQ multiplex PCR assay. Sourced from immuneACCESS, this table was stored by TCRdb with only in-frame sequences that have V and J called. A share of the clones is absent; for the studies checked, an unresolved V gene accounts for under half, and the remainder has no known explanation. Here the sample has about 66,000 clones; 86% occur a single time. The ten top clones hold approximately 7% of the sample. Input material: peripheral blood. These receptors all come from a man aged 50 to 59 with active COVID-19.

This chain connects TRBV7-2 to TRBJ2-3; 8 positions match TRBD1. CDR1 and CDR2 (germline): SGHTA, FQGNSA. V dropped 4 bases and J dropped 4; count of bases not matched to a gene: 16. The CDR3 is 18 amino acids. The CDR3 loop is CASSSKLTGQGWADTQYF. The CDR3 DNA follows: TGTGCCAGCAGCTCAAAGCTCACCGGACAGGGTTGGGCAGATACGCAGTATTTT.

The chain employs TRBV5-1 and TRBJ1-1; 7 bases line up with TRBD1. The CDR3 loop spans 16 amino acids. Germline V gives CDR1 SGHRS, CDR2 YFSETQ. V was pared by 4 bases and J by 6 bases, with 15 bases of the junction left unmatched. The CDR3: CASSALVDRVGPEAFF. The CDR3 DNA follows: TGCGCCAGCAGCGCGTTGGTCGACAGGGTGGGCCCTGAAGCTTTCTTT.

The rearrangement joins TRBV10-2 to TRBJ2-5; 7 bases match TRBD2. This CDR3 region has 16 residues. CDR1 WSHSY and CDR2 SAAADI come from the germline V gene. Unmatched junction bases numbered 7, after V lost 2 bases and J lost 1 base. The CDR3 sequence is CASSELGEGLQETQYF. In nucleotides, the CDR3 is TGCGCCAGCAGTGAGCTGGGGGAGGGCCTCCAAGAGACCCAGTACTTC.

The rearrangement joins TRBV2 to TRBJ2-5; D not resolved. Trimming pared 6 bases from V and 4 bases from J, leaving 9 bases between. The germline V gene encodes CDR1 SNHLY and CDR2 FYNNEI. The CDR3 sequence is 12 residues long. CDR3 residues: CASRGDAETQYF. The CDR3 DNA follows: TGTGCCAGCAGAGGAGACGCAGAGACCCAGTACTTC.

The chain couples TRBV9 to TRBJ2-1; 8 bases are shared with TRBD2. CDR3 length: 15 residues. Germline V lookup: CDR1 SGDLS, CDR2 YYNGEE. V was pared by 4 bases and J by 5 bases, with 8 bases of the junction left unmatched. The CDR3 region is CASSPGTSFHNEQFF. The CDR3 bases are TGTGCCAGCAGCCCTGGGACTAGTTTCCACAATGAGCAGTTCTTC.

The rearrangement uses TRBV5-1 and TRBJ1-1, with TRBD1 matching 9 bases. This CDR3 has 14 residues. Looked up from germline, CDR1 is SGHRS and CDR2 is YFSETQ. V was pared by 4 bases and J by 7 bases, with 8 bases of the junction left unmatched. The CDR3 loop is CASSPRRDRVEAFF. CDR3 DNA: TGCGCCAGCAGCCCACGGAGGGACAGGGTTGAAGCTTTCTTT.

J is TRBJ2-3 and V is TRBV6-5; weak D call: TRBD2 (6 bases). The CDR3 extends over 16 amino acids. From germline, CDR1 is MNHEY and CDR2 SVGAGI. Trimming took off 0 bases at V and 2 bases at J, with 12 bases between the two ends. The CDR3 bases are TGTGCCAGCAGTTACTCGATCGCGGGGAACACAGATACGCAGTATTTT. Its translation is CASSYSIAGNTDTQYF.

This chain uses TRBV29-1 with TRBJ2-2, with 10 nucleotides matching TRBD1. The CDR3 runs to 15 residues. The trim removed 4 bases at V and 7 bases at J, leaving 9 bases unmatched. In germline, CDR1 is SQVTM, CDR2 ANQGSEA. The CDR3 is CSVAKRQGADGELFF. CDR3 coding DNA: TGCAGCGTTGCTAAGAGACAGGGGGCGGACGGGGAGCTGTTTTTT.

The chain recombines TRBV7-9 with TRBJ2-3; 11 bases match TRBD2. Trimming took 5 bases from V and 2 from J; bases not matched to a gene: 6. Per the germline V gene, CDR1 is SEHNR and CDR2 is FQNEAQ (reference sequence). The CDR3 is 16 amino acids. The CDR3: CASSRFSGGATDTQYF. The CDR3 nucleotides read TGTGCCAGCAGCCGATTTAGCGGGGGGGCCACAGATACGCAGTATTTT.

The rearrangement uses TRBV5-1 and TRBJ2-5, with 7 bases identical to TRBD2. This CDR3 is 14 amino acids long. V shed 0 bases and J 2 bases; nucleotides not matched to a gene: 1. The germline V gene has CDR1 SGHRS and CDR2 YFSETQ. The CDR3 sequence: CASSLAGGQETQYF. For the CDR3, the DNA is TGCGCCAGCAGCTTGGCCGGGGGGCAAGAGACCCAGTACTTC.